This is a list of T cell receptor beta chains from one sample in a study of T-cell reconstitution after alpha-beta-depleted transplantation in children. In TCRdb, the PCR reads were re-called with MiXCR into one record per CDR3 protein. Of about 250,000 distinct CDR3 sequences detected, 20% to 30% appear once; the ten largest clones hold 4.5% to 5.5%. Sequences were derived from PBMCs, mostly from graft donor cells, sampled 360 days after TCRalphabeta/CD19-depleted stem cell transplant. All receptors come from a female patient aged 2-15 years who had a stem cell transplant for congenital amegakaryocytic thrombocytopenia, so the T cells may come from the graft donor. Each CDR3 is given with its conserved first and last residue. A D gene is named only where the DNA matches it firmly. Clone size is shown for a subset of rows, as once, few, many or a class of expanded clone.

J	D	size	V	length	CDR3	DNA
TRBJ1-2	NA	many	TRBV29-1	12	CSVGGFSYGYTF	TGCAGCGTTGGGGGATTCAGCTATGGCTACACCTTC
TRBJ2-2	NA	few	TRBV5-1	13	CASSFSYTGELFF	TGCGCCAGCAGCTTTTCTTACACCGGGGAGCTGTTTTTT
TRBJ2-7	TRBD2	NA	TRBV28	16	CASSSAGGPYPYEQYF	TGTGCCAGCAGTTCCGCGGGAGGGCCTTACCCCTACGAGCAGTACTTC
TRBJ1-1	NA	few	TRBV20-1	11	CSARGGSGAFF	TGCAGTGCTAGAGGGGGCAGTGGAGCTTTCTTT
TRBJ2-3	NA	few	TRBV9	17	CASSVALSSEPTDTQYF	TGTGCCAGCAGCGTAGCTTTGTCTAGTGAACCAACAGATACGCAGTATTTT
TRBJ2-1	TRBD2	NA	TRBV29-1	14	CSITWTSYPNEQFF	TGCAGTATTACCTGGACTAGTTACCCCAATGAGCAGTTCTTC
TRBJ1-2	NA	few	TRBV12-3/TRBV12-4	14	CASSFRRAPYGYTF	TGTGCCAGCAGCTTCAGGAGAGCCCCCTATGGCTACACCTTC
TRBJ2-3	TRBD1	few	TRBV24-1	17	CATSDLGRDRDTDTQYF	TGTGCCACCAGTGATTTAGGTCGGGACAGAGACACAGATACGCAGTATTTT
TRBJ1-4	NA	NA	TRBV27	14	CASSSGRVGEKLFF	TGTGCCAGCAGTTCCGGGAGGGTTGGTGAAAAACTGTTTTTT
TRBJ2-5	TRBD2	few	TRBV28	17	CASSLGLTSGDQETQYF	TGTGCCAGCAGTTTAGGGCTGACTAGCGGGGACCAAGAGACCCAGTACTTC
TRBJ1-2	TRBD1	few	TRBV12-3/TRBV12-4	14	CASSLQGGNYGYTF	TGTGCCAGCAGTCTACAGGGGGGTAACTATGGCTACACCTTC
TRBJ2-5	NA	few	TRBV24-1	14	CATSDAPLEETQYF	TGTGCCACCAGTGATGCCCCACTAGAAGAGACCCAGTACTTC
TRBJ2-5	NA	NA	TRBV30	13	CAWTGKDQETQYF	TGTGCCTGGACAGGGAAGGACCAAGAGACCCAGTACTTC
TRBJ1-3	NA	few	TRBV4-2	15	CASSQEFVRLDTIYF	TGTGCCAGCAGCCAAGAATTCGTCAGGCTGGACACCATATATTTT
TRBJ1-4	NA	few	TRBV3-1	15	CASSQESGRREKLFF	TGTGCCAGCAGCCAAGAGTCCGGGCGAAGAGAAAAACTGTTTTTT
TRBJ2-1	TRBD2	NA	TRBV20-1	18	CSARGISGPRSSYNEQFF	TGCAGTGCTAGAGGAATTAGCGGGCCAAGGAGCTCCTACAATGAGCAGTTCTTC
TRBJ2-5	NA	few	TRBV3-1	14	CASINFGKQETQYF	TGTGCCAGCATCAATTTCGGCAAACAAGAGACCCAGTACTTC
TRBJ2-5	TRBD1	NA	TRBV12-3/TRBV12-4	16	CASSLPRTGGQETQYF	TGTGCCAGCAGTTTGCCCCGGACAGGTGGGCAAGAGACCCAGTACTTC
TRBJ2-1	NA	few	TRBV7-8	15	CASSLRNIGHNEQFF	TGTGCCAGCAGCTTACGGAACATTGGACACAATGAGCAGTTCTTC
TRBJ2-1	TRBD2	few	TRBV9	13	CASSVALGGEQFF	TGTGCCAGCAGCGTAGCTTTGGGAGGGGAGCAGTTCTTC
TRBJ2-7	NA	NA	TRBV28	14	CASSSWTGIYEQYF	TGTGCCAGCAGTTCCTGGACGGGGATCTACGAGCAGTACTTC
TRBJ2-1	TRBD2	few	TRBV12-3/TRBV12-4	14	CASSWSSGTNEQFF	TGTGCCAGCAGTTGGTCTAGCGGGACGAATGAGCAGTTCTTC
TRBJ2-1	NA	NA	TRBV7-8	14	CASSLGPKNNEQFF	TGTGCCAGCAGCTTAGGTCCCAAGAACAATGAGCAGTTCTTC
TRBJ2-1	NA	many	TRBV19	16	CASSIEGGERYNEQFF	TGTGCCAGTAGTATAGAAGGGGGGGAGAGATACAATGAGCAGTTCTTC
TRBJ2-3	TRBD2	NA	TRBV11-2	17	CASSLEVAGESTDTQYF	TGTGCCAGCAGCTTAGAGGTCGCGGGGGAGAGCACAGATACGCAGTATTTT
TRBJ2-5	NA	once	TRBV5-1	15	CASSLVAGVQETQYF	TGCGCCAGCAGCTTGGTAGCAGGTGTGCAAGAGACCCAGTACTTC
TRBJ2-4	NA	few	TRBV5-1	17	CASSLDFATLAKNIQYF	TGCGCCAGCAGCTTGGATTTCGCTACCCTAGCCAAAAACATTCAGTACTTC
TRBJ2-2	NA	NA	TRBV12-3/TRBV12-4	13	CASSRSNTGELFF	TGTGCCAGCAGCCGATCAAACACCGGGGAGCTGTTTTTT
TRBJ2-1	NA	NA	TRBV6-5	13	CASSYSGGGEQFF	TGTGCCAGCAGTTACTCGGGGGGAGGTGAGCAGTTCTTC
TRBJ2-5	NA	NA	TRBV5-1	19	CASSLRSGTRRSESETQYF	TGCGCCAGCAGCTTACGTTCCGGGACAAGGCGGTCCGAATCGGAGACCCAGTACTTC
TRBJ2-3	NA	NA	TRBV11-2	14	CASSLKRRGDTQYF	TGTGCCAGCAGCTTAAAGCGGAGGGGGGATACGCAGTATTTT